These 21 T cell receptor beta chains were sequenced from one sample in a study of T cell responses to AZD1222 COVID-19 vaccine. Method: immunoSEQ multiplex PCR; TCRdb's copy keeps in-frame clones and lacks some. Here the sample spans around 50,000 clones, around 86% being singletons. This specimen consisted of peripheral blood, obtained 28 days after the second AZD1222 dose. The receptors shown here come from an adult who received the AZD1222 COVID-19 vaccine.

The J gene is TRBJ2-5, the V gene TRBV12-5; TRBD1 agrees at 7 bases. Germline trimming cut 4 bases from V and 1 base from J; bases unmatched to any gene: 3. The CDR3 runs to 14 residues. CDR1 LGHNT and CDR2 FRNRAP come from the germline V gene. The CDR3 loop reads CASGSRDSQETQYF. DNA of the CDR3: TGTGCTAGTGGTTCCCGGGACAGCCAAGAGACCCAGTACTTC.

This chain links TRBV5-1 with TRBJ2-4, with 7 bases fitting TRBD1. Germline trimming cut 4 bases from V and 4 bases from J; bases unmatched to any gene: 5. Germline V gene data show CDR1 as SGHRS and CDR2 as YFSETQ. The length of the CDR3 is 14 residues. The CDR3 DNA follows: TGCGCCAGCAGCCCGGGGACAGCTAAAAACATTCAGTACTTC. It translates to CASSPGTAKNIQYF.

This rearrangement joins TRBV28 to TRBJ1-4; 7 bases agree with TRBD1. The CDR3 is 15 residues long. V was clipped by 3 bases and J by 7 bases; unmatched bases: 8. CDR1 and CDR2 from the germline V gene are MDHEN and SYDVKM. This CDR3 is CASSLGQFGSEKLFF. The CDR3 bases are TGTGCCAGCAGTTTGGGACAGTTCGGCAGTGAAAAACTGTTTTTT.

CDR3 residues: CASSVSLGTYGYTF. DNA of the CDR3: TGTGCCAGCAGCGTATCACTTGGAACTTATGGCTACACCTTC. This chain uses TRBV9 with TRBJ1-2, with D unresolved. Trimming removed 1 base at V and 5 bases at J, with 12 bases between. The CDR3 spans 14 residues. In germline, CDR1 is SGDLS, CDR2 YYNGEE.

The chain uses TRBV7-2 and TRBJ2-4, with 7 bases matching TRBD2. Germline V gene data show CDR1 as SGHTA and CDR2 as FQGNSA. This CDR3 spans 15 amino acids. J was trimmed by 5 bases and V by 5 bases; bases with no gene match: 9. The CDR3 sequence: CASSPERLAENIQYF. The CDR3 bases are TGTGCCAGCAGCCCGGAGCGGCTAGCGGAAAACATTCAGTACTTC.

The chain links TRBV27 to TRBJ2-2, with a tentative D call TRBD2 (7 bases). CDR3 size: 14 residues. CDR1 is MNHEY, CDR2 SMNVEV, per germline (reference sequence). Trimming removed 4 bases from V and 6 bases from J, with 12 bases in between. This CDR3 reads CASSWGGPAGELFF. In DNA form, the CDR3 reads TGTGCCAGCAGTTGGGGGGGGCCGGCCGGGGAGCTGTTTTTT.

The chain couples TRBV2 to TRBJ2-3; D is uncertain. This CDR3 comprises 14 residues. Deletions cut 6 bases from V and 0 bases from J, with 10 bases between. Germline V CDR1 and CDR2: SNHLY, FYNNEI. This chain's CDR3 is CASRTNPSTDTQYF. DNA of the CDR3: TGTGCCAGCAGGACCAATCCTAGCACAGATACGCAGTATTTT.

The CDR3 DNA is TGTGCCAGCAGGAGGGAGGTTGGCACAGATACGCAGTATTTT. As protein: CASRREVGTDTQYF. The genes are TRBV28 and TRBJ2-3; weak D call: TRBD2 (6 bases). CDR1 is MDHEN, CDR2 SYDVKM, per germline. V lost 6 bases, J lost 1 base, and 11 bases lay in between. The CDR3 covers 14 residues.

A single count supports this clone. The rearrangement links TRBV6-4 to TRBJ1-5; D is ambiguous. From germline, CDR1 is MRHNA and CDR2 SNTAGT. The V gene lost 5 bases and the J gene lost 9 bases, with 11 bases spanning the gap. The CDR3 contains 12 residues. This CDR3 reads CASSLPLRPQHF. CDR3 bases: TGTGCCAGCAGTCTCCCTTTGAGGCCCCAGCATTTT.

V and J are TRBV7-3 and TRBJ1-2, with 7 bases that match TRBD1. Germline V gene lookup returns CDR1 SGHTA and CDR2 FQGTGA. The CDR3 spans 13 residues. The ends lost 1 base at V and 8 bases at J; junction bases unmatched: 4. For the CDR3, the DNA is TGTGCCAGCAGCTTAAGACAGGGCGGAGGCTACACCTTC. Protein: CASSLRQGGGYTF.

The chain links TRBV7-3 to TRBJ2-3, with TRBD2 identical over 13 bases. Per germline, CDR1 SGHTA and CDR2 FQGTGA. The CDR3 loop spans 19 amino acids. Unmatched junction bases numbered 11, after V lost 2 bases and J lost 3 bases. As DNA, the CDR3 is TGTGCCAGCAGCTTATACCCCCCCGGGACTAGCGGGAAAACAGATACGCAGTATTTT. Residues: CASSLYPPGTSGKTDTQYF.

The table lists this clone with a count of one. V and J are TRBV19 and TRBJ1-5; D unclear. The germline V gene encodes CDR1 LNHDA and CDR2 SQIVND (reference sequence). The CDR3 sequence is 12 residues long. Trimming pared 5 bases from V and 2 bases from J, leaving 4 bases between. The CDR3 sequence: CASSSRNQPQHF. The CDR3 bases are TGTGCCAGTAGTTCCCGCAATCAGCCCCAGCATTTT.

J is TRBJ2-5 and V is TRBV20-1; D unclear. This CDR3 is built from 10 residues. V lost 4 bases and J 3 bases, leaving 3 bases between the germline ends. Germline V gene lookup returns CDR1 DFQATT and CDR2 SNEGSKA (reference sequence). The DNA for the CDR3 is TGCAGTGCTAATAAAGAGACCCAGTACTTC. Protein sequence: CSANKETQYF.

The rearrangement uses TRBV29-1 and TRBJ2-1; TRBD1 matches at 7 bases. V dropped 5 bases and J dropped 14; count of bases not matched to a gene: 15. Germline lookup yields CDR1 SQVTM and CDR2 ANQGSEA. CDR3 length equals 13 residues. Here the CDR3 DNA reads TGCAGCGTTACGTCCAACTTACAGGGGCAGGAGTTCTTC. It yields the protein CSVTSNLQGQEFF.

This rearrangement joins TRBV11-3 to TRBJ2-3; tentative D call: TRBD1 (6 bases). The CDR3 extends over 19 amino acids. V was shortened by 7 bases and J by 0 bases, with 26 bases between the two germline ends. Looked up from germline, CDR1 is SGHNT and CDR2 is YENEEA. Written as DNA, the CDR3 is TGTGCCAGCAAGACCAGACCGGGTCGGACAGCTAATAGCACAGATACGCAGTATTTT. It encodes CASKTRPGRTANSTDTQYF.

The V and J genes are TRBV7-2 and TRBJ2-1; 11 positions match TRBD2. The trim removed 3 bases at V and 6 bases at J, leaving 1 base unmatched. The CDR3 is 14 amino acids. CDR1 is SGHTA, CDR2 FQGNSA, per germline. The CDR3 sequence is CASSFTSGSNEQFF. CDR3 DNA: TGTGCCAGCAGCTTCACTAGCGGGAGCAATGAGCAGTTCTTC.

The chain couples TRBV27 to TRBJ2-1, with 13 bases matching TRBD2. Per germline, CDR1 MNHEY and CDR2 SMNVEV (reference sequence). V dropped 2 bases and J dropped 5; count of bases not matched to a gene: 6. The CDR3 contains 17 residues. CDR3 protein: CASSLRGTSGIHNEQFF. The CDR3, as DNA: TGTGCCAGCAGTTTAAGGGGGACTAGCGGGATCCACAATGAGCAGTTCTTC.

The chain recombines TRBV27 with TRBJ1-1, with TRBD1 matching 8 bases. This CDR3 comprises 16 residues. Unmatched junction bases numbered 9, after V lost 6 bases and J lost 0 bases. Germline CDR1 MNHEY, CDR2 SMNVEV (reference sequence). The DNA for the CDR3 is TGTGCCAGCAGAACAGGGGGGCTCCTTTTGAACACTGAAGCTTTCTTT. This codes for CASRTGGLLLNTEAFF.

V is TRBV4-1 and J is TRBJ1-1; TRBD1 agrees at 7 bases. Germline CDR1 is MGHRA and CDR2 is YSYEKL. V lost 1 base to trimming and J lost 1 base; unmatched junction nucleotides: 6. The CDR3 spans 16 residues. The CDR3 DNA reads TGCGCCAGCAGCCAAGTCACAGGGGCGAGGAACACTGAAGCTTTCTTT. Amino acids: CASSQVTGARNTEAFF.

The chain has TRBV9 and TRBJ2-3, with D uncertain. In germline, CDR1 is SGDLS, CDR2 YYNGEE. Trimming removed 3 bases at V and 3 bases at J, with 5 bases between. The CDR3 is made up of 12 amino acids. Written as DNA, the CDR3 is TGTGCCAGCAGCGCAGAGACAGATACGCAGTATTTT. As protein: CASSAETDTQYF.

The chain couples TRBV5-4 to TRBJ1-4; 8 nucleotides agree with TRBD1. The CDR3 is made up of 16 amino acids. Germline CDR1 SGHNT, CDR2 YYREEE (reference sequence). J lost 3 bases, V lost 4 bases, and 8 bases had no gene match. DNA for the CDR3: TGTGCCAGCAGCGAAGGACAGGGACGGCCTAATGAAAAACTGTTTTTT. Protein product: CASSEGQGRPNEKLFF.